Shown below are 30 T cell receptor beta chains from a single sample sequenced in a study of blood T cell repertoires in COVID-19. Sequenced by immunoSEQ multiplex PCR; TCRdb stores in-frame clones only, minus some. In the table there are 30,000 or so clones, around 88% of which are singletons. Sequencing was done on a sample of peripheral blood. The source of these receptors is a human donor in a cohort sampled during active COVID-19.

The chain recombines TRBV6-6 with TRBJ2-7; 8 nucleotides align to TRBD1. The CDR3 length is 15 residues. The junction had 9 bases not matched to a gene; V was cut back by 2 bases and J by 6 bases. CDR1 and CDR2 (germline): MNHNY, SVGAGI (reference sequence). The CDR3 DNA reads as TGTGCCAGCAGTTACGGAGGACAGGGACTCGGCGAGCAGTACTTC. Protein sequence: CASSYGGQGLGEQYF.

The chain recombines TRBV2 with TRBJ2-7; 7 bases are shared with TRBD2. Trimming cost V 7 bases and J 6 bases; bases outside gene matches: 12. The germline gives CDR1 SNHLY, CDR2 FYNNEI. This CDR3 comprises 14 residues. The DNA for the CDR3 is TGTGCCAGCAACCTCCTCGGGGAGGGCGGCGAGCAGTACTTC. Encoded protein: CASNLLGEGGEQYF. Variable domain in full (rest from reference TRBV2 and TRBJ2-7): EPEVTQTPSHQVTQMGQEVILRCVPISNHLYFYWYRQILGQKVEFLVSFYNNEISEKSEIFDDQFSVERPDGSNFTLKIRSTKLEDSAMYFCASNLLGEGGEQYFGPGTRLTVT.

The genes are TRBV10-2 and TRBJ2-1; 13 bases are a match to TRBD2. Germline values: CDR1 WSHSY, CDR2 SAAADI. After removal of 6 bases from V and 7 bases from J, the junction contained 3 bases not matched to a gene. This CDR3 is 14 amino acids long. The CDR3 spells CASRLAGGQNEQFF. CDR3 DNA: TGCGCCAGCAGACTAGCGGGGGGGCAGAATGAGCAGTTCTTC.

The rearrangement uses TRBV5-6 and TRBJ1-3; 7 positions agree with TRBD1. Germline lookup yields CDR1 SGHDT and CDR2 YYEEEE. The CDR3 consists of 14 residues. The J segment lost 4 bases and the V segment lost 4 bases, leaving 5 bases of the junction unmatched. This CDR3 reads CASSPRGPGNTIYF. The DNA of the CDR3 is TGTGCCAGCAGCCCGAGGGGGCCGGGAAACACCATATATTTT.

The chain joins TRBV24-1 to TRBJ2-5; 7 positions agree with TRBD2. V gave up 5 bases and J gave up 2 bases; unmatched junction bases: 10. Germline values: CDR1 KGHDR, CDR2 SFDVKD. This CDR3 comprises 16 residues. The CDR3 protein is CATSGGGLAIQETQYF. The CDR3 DNA reads as TGTGCCACCAGTGGGGGGGGACTCGCCATACAAGAGACCCAGTACTTC.

The V call is TRBV19, the J call TRBJ1-1; no firm D call. Trimming left V 7 bases short and J 0 bases short, with 9 bases between. CDR3 length: 13 amino acids. From germline, CDR1 is LNHDA and CDR2 SQIVND (reference sequence). CDR3 bases: TGTGCCAGTACCCCCCGGTTGAACACTGAAGCTTTCTTT. It encodes CASTPRLNTEAFF.

This chain connects TRBV4-1 to TRBJ2-5; TRBD2 matches 7 bases. V lost 2 bases and J lost 5; bases outside the gene matches: 5. The CDR3 loop spans 14 amino acids. Germline CDR1 is MGHRA and CDR2 is YSYEKL. CDR3 sequence reads: CASSQKGGLETQYF. The CDR3 DNA is TGCGCCAGCAGCCAAAAGGGAGGGTTGGAGACCCAGTACTTC.

The chain joins TRBV6-5 to TRBJ2-1, with 9 nucleotides matching TRBD2. Germline V gene data show CDR1 as MNHEY and CDR2 as SVGAGI. Losses at the gene ends were 8 bases for V and 8 bases for J; bases not matched to a gene: 13. The CDR3 covers 15 residues. The CDR3 sequence is CASRRQGLAFDEQFF. CDR3 coding DNA: TGTGCCAGCCGCCGTCAGGGACTAGCATTCGATGAGCAGTTCTTC.

This chain joins TRBV3-1 (or the pseudogene TRBV3-2) and TRBJ2-5, with D hard to call. V shed 3 bases and J shed 5 bases, with 10 bases lying between them. CDR3 length: 13 residues. The germline CDR1 and CDR2 sequences are LGHDT and YNNKEL (reference sequence). In DNA form, the CDR3 reads TGTGCCAGCAGCCAGTCTATATTTGAGACCCAGTACTTC. It codes for CASSQSIFETQYF.

This clone was recorded once. The chain links TRBV2 to TRBJ1-5, with TRBD1 identical over 8 bases. This CDR3 contains 14 residues. Trimming took 7 bases from V and 3 from J; bases not matched to a gene: 5. CDR1 SNHLY and CDR2 FYNNEI come from the germline V gene. The chain's CDR3 is CASTADRVNQPQHF. As DNA, the CDR3 is TGTGCCAGCACCGCGGACAGGGTCAATCAGCCCCAGCATTTT. The variable domain in full, with the rest retrieved from reference TRBV2 and TRBJ1-5, is EPEVTQTPSHQVTQMGQEVILRCVPISNHLYFYWYRQILGQKVEFLVSFYNNEISEKSEIFDDQFSVERPDGSNFTLKIRSTKLEDSAMYFCASTADRVNQPQHFGDGTRLSIL.

The chain couples TRBV9 to TRBJ2-3, with a tentative D call TRBD1 (6 bases). This CDR3 has 17 residues. Germline V gene data show CDR1 as SGDLS and CDR2 as YYNGEE. The V gene lost 8 bases and the J gene lost 2 bases, with 24 bases spanning the gap. For the CDR3, the DNA is TGTGCCAGTATCCCGGGACATCCAATGGGATTCACAGATACGCAGTATTTT. As protein: CASIPGHPMGFTDTQYF.

The chain joins TRBV24-1 to TRBJ2-5, with 12 bases lining up with TRBD2. Germline V lookup: CDR1 KGHDR, CDR2 SFDVKD. This CDR3 region has 16 residues. V dropped 2 bases and J dropped 4; count of bases not matched to a gene: 4. Here the CDR3 DNA reads TGTGCCACCAGTGATTCTAGCGGGGGGGCCGTAGAGACCCAGTACTTC. Protein product: CATSDSSGGAVETQYF.

The chain couples TRBV11-3 to TRBJ2-1; tentatively, D is TRBD2 (7 bases). V was shortened by 5 bases and J by 4 bases, with 15 bases between the two germline ends. The CDR3 loop spans 15 amino acids. From germline, CDR1 is SGHNT and CDR2 YENEEA. The CDR3, as DNA: TGTGCCAGCAGCCCAAGAGGGGGGGATTACAATGAGCAGTTCTTC. Translated: CASSPRGGDYNEQFF.

J is TRBJ2-2 and V is TRBV6-2 or TRBV6-3; D is ambiguous. Trimming stripped 4 bases from V and 5 bases from J, with 5 bases between. The CDR3 contains 12 residues. Per germline, CDR1 MNHEY and CDR2 SVGEGT. In DNA, the CDR3 is TGTGCCAGCAGTTCTCTAACCGGGGAGCTGTTTTTT. This codes for CASSSLTGELFF.

J is TRBJ2-3 and V is TRBV7-3; D is ambiguous. Germline V lookup: CDR1 SGHTA, CDR2 FQGTGA. The V end was cut by 0 bases, the J end by 0 bases, with 7 bases between. The CDR3 consists of 15 residues. This CDR3 reads CASSLTFQSTDTQYF. The DNA for the CDR3 is TGTGCCAGCAGCTTAACGTTCCAGAGCACAGATACGCAGTATTTT.

This clone showed up just a few times. The chain carries TRBV7-6 and TRBJ2-2; 8 nucleotides agree with TRBD1. The CDR3 loop spans 16 amino acids. V was clipped by 4 bases and J by 6 bases; unmatched bases: 10. Germline V lookup: CDR1 SGHVS, CDR2 FNYEAQ. CDR3 region: CASSSNPGQVPGELFF. The CDR3 DNA is TGTGCCAGCAGCTCAAACCCGGGACAGGTCCCCGGGGAGCTGTTTTTT.

In this sample, this clone turned up once. The chain combines TRBV18 with TRBJ2-7; TRBD2 is a possible D gene (5 bases). Trimming cost V 6 bases and J 0 bases, with 12 bases left between them. This CDR3 has 14 residues. Germline loops: CDR1 KGHSH, CDR2 LQKENI. In nucleotides, the CDR3 is TGTGCCAGCTCGGGAGACGGAAACTCCTACGAGCAGTACTTC. Its protein is CASSGDGNSYEQYF.

V gene TRBV27 combines with J gene TRBJ2-7; 7 bases map to TRBD1. Germline V gene data show CDR1 as MNHEY and CDR2 as SMNVEV (reference sequence). The V segment lost 3 bases and the J segment 4 bases; nucleotides outside the gene matches: 6. The CDR3 spans 14 residues. CDR3 DNA sequence: TGTGCCAGCAGTTTTAGGGGGCAGGGGTACGAGCAGTACTTC. It translates to CASSFRGQGYEQYF.

V is TRBV7-6 and J is TRBJ2-2, with 12 bases identical to TRBD2. Looked up from germline, CDR1 is SGHVS and CDR2 is FNYEAQ. With V trimmed by 0 bases and J by 6 bases, 5 bases remained unmatched. CDR3 length: 17 amino acids. Here the CDR3 reads CASSLAPSGGASGELFF. The CDR3 region has the DNA TGTGCCAGCAGCTTAGCCCCTAGCGGGGGGGCCTCCGGGGAGCTGTTTTTT.

This sequence joins TRBV27 and TRBJ1-2, with D unclear. CDR1 is MNHEY, CDR2 SMNVEV, per germline (reference sequence). CDR3 length equals 12 residues. Trimming cost V 3 bases and J 8 bases, with 10 bases left between them. The CDR3 coding sequence is TGTGCCAGCAGTTTTGTGGGAGGCGGCTACACCTTC. Translation gives CASSFVGGGYTF.

The chain employs TRBV5-6 and TRBJ1-5; D possibly corresponds to TRBD1 (5 bases). Looked up from germline, CDR1 is SGHDT and CDR2 is YYEEEE. This CDR3 comprises 14 residues. Between the trimmed V and J ends, which lost 1 base and 5 bases, there was a span of 10 bases. The DNA for the CDR3 is TGTGCCAGCAGCTTGCGGGGGGAACATCAGCCCCAGCATTTT. This translates into CASSLRGEHQPQHF.

The chain employs TRBV9 and TRBJ1-2, with D unresolved. CDR3 length: 12 amino acids. V was clipped by 4 bases and J by 4 bases, with 8 bases between them. Per germline, CDR1 SGDLS and CDR2 YYNGEE. The CDR3 DNA sequence: TGTGCCAGCAGCAATAGTGGCTATGGCTACACCTTC. Amino acid sequence: CASSNSGYGYTF.

This chain links TRBV2 with TRBJ2-2, with TRBD2 identical over 14 bases. Germline CDR1 is SNHLY and CDR2 is FYNNEI. V gave up 5 bases and J gave up 4 bases; unmatched junction bases: 6. The CDR3 sequence is 17 residues long. CDR3 nucleotide sequence: TGTGCCAGCAGTCCCAAGGGGACTAGCGGGGGCACCGGGGAGCTGTTTTTT. Protein: CASSPKGTSGGTGELFF.

The J gene is TRBJ2-6, the V gene TRBV11-2, with D unclear. Trimming removed 3 bases at V and 2 bases at J, with 14 bases between. Germline CDR1 reads SGHAT; CDR2 reads FQNNGV. This CDR3 is built from 17 residues. The CDR3 is CASSFLSGQTGANVLTF. CDR3 bases: TGTGCCAGCAGCTTTCTGTCAGGCCAGACTGGGGCCAACGTCCTGACTTTC.

The chain carries TRBV11-1 and TRBJ2-1, with 7 nucleotides matching TRBD2. Germline lookup yields CDR1 SGHAT and CDR2 FQDESV (reference sequence). V dropped 0 bases and J dropped 0; count of bases not matched to a gene: 2. The CDR3 has 16 amino acids. This CDR3 reads CASSLARGGSYNEQFF. The CDR3 DNA sequence: TGTGCCAGCAGCTTAGCGCGCGGGGGCTCCTACAATGAGCAGTTCTTC.

The sample holds one count of this clone. The CDR3 reads CSVGIKPTGEQFF. CDR3 DNA sequence: TGCAGCGTTGGAATAAAGCCGACGGGTGAGCAGTTCTTC. The chain is built from TRBV29-1 and TRBJ2-1; D unclear. From germline, CDR1 is SQVTM and CDR2 ANQGSEA. The CDR3 is 13 amino acids. V lost 4 bases and J 9 bases, leaving 16 bases between the germline ends.

This sequence joins TRBV6-5 and TRBJ2-3, with TRBD2 identical over 11 bases. The germline CDR1 and CDR2 sequences are MNHEY and SVGAGI. This CDR3 has 14 residues. Trimming removed 6 bases from V and 1 base from J; junction bases left unmatched: 0. CDR3 nucleotide sequence: TGTGCCAGCAGGACTAGCGGGGGCACAGATACGCAGTATTTT. It is translated as CASRTSGGTDTQYF.

This clone was recorded a few times. This chain uses TRBV30 with TRBJ2-7; the D gene is possibly TRBD2 (5 bases). CDR1 GTSNPN and CDR2 SVGIG come from the germline V gene (reference sequence). This CDR3 contains 13 residues. Trimming removed 2 bases from V and 4 bases from J, with 12 bases in between. The CDR3 is CAWSPPGKYEQYF. CDR3 DNA sequence: TGTGCCTGGAGTCCACCCGGGAAGTACGAGCAGTACTTC.

The chain recombines TRBV30 with TRBJ2-7; 9 nucleotides agree with TRBD1. The V gene end was trimmed by 2 bases and the J gene end by 7 bases; junction bases not matched to a gene: 6. This CDR3 spans 13 amino acids. Germline V gives CDR1 GTSNPN, CDR2 SVGIG (reference sequence). Written as DNA, the CDR3 is TGTGCCTGGAGTAAGACAGGGGGAGGGGAGCAGTACTTC. Its translation: CAWSKTGGGEQYF.

The gene calls are TRBV5-8 and TRBJ1-1, with D unresolved. This CDR3 has 14 amino acids. CDR1 and CDR2 (germline): SGHTS, YDEGEE. The V and J ends lost 4 bases and 1 base respectively, with 11 bases between them. In nucleotides, the CDR3 is TGTGCCAGCAGCACTCGGAGCAGGAACACTGAAGCTTTCTTT. As protein: CASSTRSRNTEAFF. Full variable domain (rest looked up from reference TRBV5-8 and TRBJ1-1): EAGVTQSPTHLIKTRGQQATLRCSPISGHTSVYWYQQALGLGLQFLLWYDEGEERNRGNFPPRFSGRQFPNYSSELNVNALELEDSALYLCASSTRSRNTEAFFGQGTRLTVV.